The clone carrying this T cell receptor (beta chain) was seen more than once but under ten times. Its antigen is currently unknown. Method: immunoSEQ multiplex PCR; TCRdb's copy keeps in-frame clones and lacks some. The sample records more than 200,000 clones, around 70% being singletons. The data belong to a study of cytotoxic CD8 clonotypes in ibrutinib-treated CLL. Study findings and constraints: For progressing versus sustained-remission patients, sampling times were not the same. Public clonotypes proved infrequent, and on treatment they shrank or remained steady.

Sequenced material: PBMCs, taken after 24 months of ibrutinib treatment. The receptor was isolated from a human donor with chronic lymphocytic leukemia.

CDR3 sequence (DNA): TGTGCCAGCAATGAAAAACTGTTTTTT. This codes for CASNEKLFF. The chain uses TRBV7-3 and TRBJ1-4; D is ambiguous. The CDR3 has 9 amino acids. The germline gives CDR1 SGHTA, CDR2 FQGTGA. The V end was cut by 7 bases, the J end by 6 bases, with 0 bases between.